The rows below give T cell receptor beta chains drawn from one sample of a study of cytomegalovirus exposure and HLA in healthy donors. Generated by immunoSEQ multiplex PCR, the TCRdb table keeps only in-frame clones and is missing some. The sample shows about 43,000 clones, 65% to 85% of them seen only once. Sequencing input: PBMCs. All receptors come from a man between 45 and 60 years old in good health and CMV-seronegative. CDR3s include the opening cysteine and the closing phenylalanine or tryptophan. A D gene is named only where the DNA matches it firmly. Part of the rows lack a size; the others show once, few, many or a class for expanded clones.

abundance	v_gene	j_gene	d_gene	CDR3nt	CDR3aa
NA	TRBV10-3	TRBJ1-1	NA	TGTGCCATCAGTGAGTCGACTCCTAGGGAAGCTTTCTTT	CAISESTPREAFF
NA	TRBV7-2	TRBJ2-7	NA	TGTGCCAGCAGCCCCTCCTCCCCCTACGAGCAGTACTTC	CASSPSSPYEQYF
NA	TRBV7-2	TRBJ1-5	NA	TGTGCCAGCAGCTTAGAACCAGGGAGGGGCAGCAATCAGCCCCAGCATTTT	CASSLEPGRGSNQPQHF
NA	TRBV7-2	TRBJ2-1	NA	TGTGCCAGCAGCTACATGATGGGGCCTAATGAGCAGTTCTTC	CASSYMMGPNEQFF
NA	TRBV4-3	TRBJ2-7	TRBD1	TGCGCCAGCAGCCAAGATGGGACAGGGAATTACGAGCAGTACTTC	CASSQDGTGNYEQYF
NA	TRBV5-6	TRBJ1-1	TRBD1	TGTGCCAGCAGCCACGGGACAGGGCTCACTGAAGCTTTCTTT	CASSHGTGLTEAFF
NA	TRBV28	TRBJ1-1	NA	TGTGCCAGCAGCCAAGGACAGAGAAACAAAGCTTTCTTT	CASSQGQRNKAFF
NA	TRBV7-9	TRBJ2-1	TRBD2	TGTGCCAGCAGCTCTAGCGGGAGGGAGGGTGAGCAGTTCTTC	CASSSSGREGEQFF
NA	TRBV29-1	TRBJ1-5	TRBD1	TGCAGCGATCAGGGGGCGAGGGGTCAGCCCCAGCATTTT	CSDQGARGQPQHF
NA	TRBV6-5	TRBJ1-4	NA	TGTGCCAGCAGTGCATCCAGGGATCTGTTTTTT	CASSASRDLFF
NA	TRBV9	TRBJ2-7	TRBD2	TGTGCCAGCAGCGTACTGGGACTAGCGGGAGTCTACGAGCAGTACTTC	CASSVLGLAGVYEQYF
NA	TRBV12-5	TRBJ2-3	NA	TGTGCTAGTGGAACGACGCGGGGAGCCACAGATACGCAGTATTTT	CASGTTRGATDTQYF
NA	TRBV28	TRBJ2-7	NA	TGTGCCAGCAGGGACCGAAGGGGGAGAGAGCAGTACTTC	CASRDRRGREQYF
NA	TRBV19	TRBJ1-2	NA	TGTGCCAGTAGTATAACAGGGAACTATGGCTACACCTTC	CASSITGNYGYTF
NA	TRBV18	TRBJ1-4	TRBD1	TGTGCCAGCTCACAAAATGACAGGGCGGCGGGTGAAAAACTGTTTTTT	CASSQNDRAAGEKLFF
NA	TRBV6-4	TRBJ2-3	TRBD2	TGTGCCAGCAGTGGGACTAGCGGGGGGGCAGATACGCAGTATTTT	CASSGTSGGADTQYF
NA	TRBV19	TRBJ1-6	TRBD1	TGTGCAGTGCGACAGGGCTATAATTCCCCCCTCCACTTT	CAVRQGYNSPLHF
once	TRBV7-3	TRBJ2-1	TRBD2	TGTGCCAGCAGCTTAACAGGGGAGGGGGAGCAGTTCTTC	CASSLTGEGEQFF
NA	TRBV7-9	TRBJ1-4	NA	TGTGCCAGCATCGACACGGGGGGGACTAATGAAAAACTGTTTTTT	CASIDTGGTNEKLFF
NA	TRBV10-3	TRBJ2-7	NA	TGTGCCACGGCTCTCGGCAGGACCTACGAGCAGTACTTC	CATALGRTYEQYF
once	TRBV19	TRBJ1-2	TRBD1	TGTGCCAGTAGTGTGGGACAGGGGTTGTATGGCTACACCTTC	CASSVGQGLYGYTF
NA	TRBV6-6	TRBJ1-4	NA	TGTGCCAGCAGTTCCGCTGACAGGTTTAATGAAAAACTGTTTTTT	CASSSADRFNEKLFF
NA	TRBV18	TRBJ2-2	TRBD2	TGTGCCAGCTCATCGGGACTAGCCGGCGGCACCGGGGAGCTGTTTTTT	CASSSGLAGGTGELFF
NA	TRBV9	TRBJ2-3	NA	TGTGCCAGCAGCGTAGGGACTCCGGGGGATACGCAGTATTTT	CASSVGTPGDTQYF
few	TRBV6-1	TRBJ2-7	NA	TGTGCCAGCAGTCAAGGACAGGCGTCCTGGGGGGGGCAGTACTTC	CASSQGQASWGGQYF
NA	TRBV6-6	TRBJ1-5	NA	TGTGCCAGCAGTCCGACAGGCCAACATAGCAATCAGCCCCAGCATTTT	CASSPTGQHSNQPQHF
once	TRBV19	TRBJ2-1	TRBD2	TGTGCCAGTACCCCTTTCAGCGGGAGGGGGGGTGAGCAGTTCTTC	CASTPFSGRGGEQFF
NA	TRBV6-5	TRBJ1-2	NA	TGTGCCAGCAGCCCGCTAGGGGGTGGCTATGGCTACACCTTC	CASSPLGGGYGYTF
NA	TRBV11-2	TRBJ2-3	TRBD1	TGTGCCATCCGCAGGGGGTCAGGGTCCACAGATACGCAGTATTTT	CAIRRGSGSTDTQYF